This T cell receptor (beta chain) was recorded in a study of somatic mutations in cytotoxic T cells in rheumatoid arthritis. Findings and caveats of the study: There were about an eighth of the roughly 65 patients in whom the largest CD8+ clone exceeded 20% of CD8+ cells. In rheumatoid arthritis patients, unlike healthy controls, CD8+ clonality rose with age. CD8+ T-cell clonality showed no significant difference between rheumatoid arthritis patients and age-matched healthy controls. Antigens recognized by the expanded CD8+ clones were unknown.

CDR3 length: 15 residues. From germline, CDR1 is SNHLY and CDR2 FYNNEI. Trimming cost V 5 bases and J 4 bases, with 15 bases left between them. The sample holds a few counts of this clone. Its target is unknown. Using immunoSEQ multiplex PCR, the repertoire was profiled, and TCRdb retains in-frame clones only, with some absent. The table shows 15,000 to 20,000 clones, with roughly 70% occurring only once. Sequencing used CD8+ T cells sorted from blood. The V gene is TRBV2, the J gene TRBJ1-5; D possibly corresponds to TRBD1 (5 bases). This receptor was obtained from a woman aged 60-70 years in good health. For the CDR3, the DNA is TGTGCCAGCAGTTTAGACAGCGCCCCAAATCAGCCCCAGCATTTT. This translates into CASSLDSAPNQPQHF. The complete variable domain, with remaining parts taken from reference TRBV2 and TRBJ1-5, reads EPEVTQTPSHQVTQMGQEVILRCVPISNHLYFYWYRQILGQKVEFLVSFYNNEISEKSEIFDDQFSVERPDGSNFTLKIRSTKLEDSAMYFCASSLDSAPNQPQHFGDGTRLSIL.